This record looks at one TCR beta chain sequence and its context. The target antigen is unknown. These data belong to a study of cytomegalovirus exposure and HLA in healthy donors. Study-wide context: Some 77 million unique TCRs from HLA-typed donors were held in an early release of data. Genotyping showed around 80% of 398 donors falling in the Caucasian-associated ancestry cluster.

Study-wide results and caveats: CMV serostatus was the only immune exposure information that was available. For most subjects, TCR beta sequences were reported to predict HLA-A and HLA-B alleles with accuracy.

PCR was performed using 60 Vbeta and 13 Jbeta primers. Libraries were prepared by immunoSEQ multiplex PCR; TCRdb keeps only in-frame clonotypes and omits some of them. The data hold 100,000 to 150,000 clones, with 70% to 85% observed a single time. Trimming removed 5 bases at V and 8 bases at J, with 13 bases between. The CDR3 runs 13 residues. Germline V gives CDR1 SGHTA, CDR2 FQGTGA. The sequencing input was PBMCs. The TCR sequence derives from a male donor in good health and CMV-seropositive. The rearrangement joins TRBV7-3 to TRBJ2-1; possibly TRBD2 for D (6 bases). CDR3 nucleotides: TGTGCCAGCAGCCATGGGGGGTCTTATGAGCAGTTCTTC. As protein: CASSHGGSYEQFF.